The 27 T cell receptor beta chains presented below share a single source sample, sequenced in a study of T cell responses to AZD1222 COVID-19 vaccine. Method: immunoSEQ multiplex PCR; TCRdb's copy keeps in-frame clones and lacks some. The sample shows 60,000 to 70,000 clones, 85% of them seen only once. Sequences were derived from peripheral blood, sampled on day 0 of AZD1222 vaccination. These receptors all stem from an adult in good health.

This clone was picked up a small number of times. One junction end disagrees with the germline gene, perhaps due to a read error. This chain links TRBV19 with TRBJ2-4; D could derive from TRBD1 or TRBD2 (6 bases each). This CDR3 spans 13 amino acids. CDR1 LNHDA and CDR2 SQIVND come from the germline V gene (reference sequence). The CDR3 spells CASSMLGGRSEHF. The CDR3 nucleotides read TGTGCCAGTAGTATGTTGGGGGGCAGGTCAGAGCACTTC.

The chain links TRBV3-1 (or the pseudogene TRBV3-2) to TRBJ1-1, with a weak D call TRBD1 (6 bases). CDR3 length: 14 residues. Trimming left V 4 bases short and J 4 bases short, with 13 bases between. Germline lookup yields CDR1 LGHDT and CDR2 YNNKEL (reference sequence). CDR3 DNA sequence: TGTGCCAGCAGCCTCGTACAGGGTCGCACTGAAGCTTTCTTT. It specifies CASSLVQGRTEAFF.

The genes are TRBV6-5 and TRBJ1-4, with TRBD1 as a possible D gene (6 bases). The CDR3 is made up of 14 amino acids. V was clipped by 6 bases and J by 5 bases, with 13 bases between them. Per the germline V gene, CDR1 is MNHEY and CDR2 is SVGAGI. The chain's CDR3 is CASSTGTSNEKLFF. The CDR3 DNA reads as TGTGCCAGCAGCACCGGGACATCGAATGAAAAACTGTTTTTT.

The rearrangement joins TRBV29-1 to TRBJ2-1, with 8 bases fitting TRBD2. This CDR3 has 14 residues. Germline CDR1 is SQVTM and CDR2 is ANQGSEA. Trimming removed 2 bases from V and 2 bases from J; junction bases left unmatched: 2. The CDR3 is CSVESAGAYNEQFF. The CDR3 DNA reads as TGCAGCGTTGAATCAGCGGGGGCCTACAATGAGCAGTTCTTC.

This clone appeared a few times. J is TRBJ1-2 and V is TRBV6-5; D is unresolved. The CDR3 contains 12 residues. CDR1 is MNHEY and CDR2 is SVGAGI in the germline V gene. Trimming pared 5 bases from V and 6 bases from J, leaving 10 bases between. The chain's CDR3 is CASSRGFDGYTF. DNA for the CDR3: TGTGCCAGCAGTCGCGGTTTTGATGGCTACACCTTC.

In this sample, this clone turned up once. The V and J genes are TRBV10-3 and TRBJ1-6; tentative D call: TRBD1 (5 bases). The CDR3 totals 14 residues. Trimming pared 8 bases from V and 7 bases from J, leaving 15 bases between. In germline, CDR1 is ENHRY, CDR2 SYGVKD. The CDR3 nucleotides read TGTGCCATCTCCCTTGGGCAGGGAAATTCACCCCTCCACTTT. Translation gives CAISLGQGNSPLHF.

The V gene is TRBV4-2, the J gene TRBJ2-5; tentatively, D is TRBD2 (6 bases). The germline V gene encodes CDR1 LGHNA and CDR2 YNFKEQ. The CDR3 spans 15 residues. Trimming pared 4 bases from V and 5 bases from J, leaving 17 bases between. CDR3 residues: CASSPPNGGVETQYF. As DNA, the CDR3 is TGTGCCAGCAGCCCCCCCAACGGGGGAGTGGAGACCCAGTACTTC.

The J gene is TRBJ1-4, the V gene TRBV6-4, with a possible D match to TRBD1 (5 bases). Trimming shortened V by 2 bases and J by 10 bases, and 17 bases separated the two germline ends. Germline CDR1 is MRHNA and CDR2 is SNTAGT. This CDR3 has 15 amino acids. The CDR3 bases are TGTGCCAGCAGTGACGGGGGGTACGTACCCCGAAAACTGTTTTTT. This gives the protein CASSDGGYVPRKLFF.

This sequence joins TRBV19 and TRBJ2-6, with unresolved D. Germline-derived CDR1 and CDR2 are LNHDA and SQIVND (reference sequence). This CDR3 is 16 amino acids long. V was shortened by 3 bases and J by 0 bases, with 9 bases between the two germline ends. Here the CDR3 reads CASSISPNSGANVLTF. In DNA, the CDR3 is TGTGCCAGTAGTATTAGCCCGAACTCTGGGGCCAACGTCCTGACTTTC.

This clone was seen once. This chain links TRBV21-1 with TRBJ1-5. TRBV21-1 is a recognized pseudogene. The CDR3 runs 14 residues. CDR3: CASTLSFHDQPQHF. CDR3 in DNA: TGTGCCAGCACCTTAAGTTTTCACGATCAGCCCCAGCATTTT.

This chain joins TRBV12-3 or TRBV12-4 and TRBJ2-1; 8 bases align to TRBD1. The trim removed 8 bases at V and 4 bases at J, leaving 4 bases unmatched. The CDR3 consists of 13 residues. This CDR3 is CASRQGAYNEQFF. The CDR3 DNA reads as TGTGCCAGCCGGCAGGGGGCGTACAATGAGCAGTTCTTC.

The chain couples TRBV4-1 to TRBJ2-7; D is possibly TRBD1 (5 bases). Germline V gene lookup returns CDR1 MGHRA and CDR2 YSYEKL. This CDR3 contains 16 residues. V was clipped by 1 base and J by 2 bases, with 15 bases between them. Written as DNA, the CDR3 is TGCGCCAGCAGCCAAGTTTTGGCTGGGGCCGCCTACGAGCAGTACTTC. Translated: CASSQVLAGAAYEQYF.

The CDR3 here is CASSQRDRFSPLHF. The CDR3 DNA follows: TGTGCCAGCAGCCAACGTGACCGGTTTTCACCCCTCCACTTT. This chain uses TRBV3-1 (or the pseudogene TRBV3-2) with TRBJ1-6; D call uncertain. Germline assignment: CDR1 LGHDT and CDR2 YNNKEL (reference sequence). This CDR3 is built from 14 residues. Trimming shortened V by 2 bases and J by 9 bases, and 11 bases separated the two germline ends.

The rearrangement joins TRBV15 to TRBJ2-7; no clear D. The V and J ends lost 0 bases and 1 base respectively, with 7 bases between them. CDR3 length equals 14 residues. Per germline, CDR1 LNHNV and CDR2 YYDKDF (reference sequence). The CDR3 bases are TGTGCCACCAGCAGAGAACGGATTTCCTACGAGCAGTACTTC. Translating gives CATSRERISYEQYF.

DNA for the CDR3: TGTGCCAGCAGTTACGGCACGAACGCGATCACCGGGGAGCTGTTTTTT. The encoded protein is CASSYGTNAITGELFF. The chain uses TRBV6-5 and TRBJ2-2, with unresolved D. Trimming shortened V by 2 bases and J by 4 bases, and 14 bases separated the two germline ends. This CDR3 has 16 amino acids. Germline V CDR1 and CDR2: MNHEY, SVGAGI.

This clone was observed a handful of times. The J gene is TRBJ2-5, the V gene TRBV9; 9 bases align to TRBD1. In germline, CDR1 is SGDLS, CDR2 YYNGEE. This CDR3 is 14 amino acids long. V shed 3 bases, J shed 10 bases, and the junction held 10 bases outside the gene matches. Written as DNA, the CDR3 is TGTGCCAGCAGCGCCGGGACAGGGCCTCCGAGCCAGTACTTC. It yields the protein CASSAGTGPPSQYF.

The J gene is TRBJ1-5, the V gene TRBV7-2; D might be TRBD1 (5 bases). V shed 5 bases and J shed 6 bases, with 14 bases lying between them. This CDR3 is 14 amino acids long. Germline V gene data show CDR1 as SGHTA and CDR2 as FQGNSA. CDR3 nucleotides: TGTGCCAGCAGCCCCCAAGGGGTAGGTCAGCCCCAGCATTTT. It codes for CASSPQGVGQPQHF.

The rearrangement joins TRBV11-1 to TRBJ2-1, with TRBD1 identical over 12 bases. V shed 5 bases and J 10 bases; nucleotides not matched to a gene: 9. The germline gives CDR1 SGHAT, CDR2 FQDESV (reference sequence). This CDR3 comprises 15 residues. CDR3 sequence reads: CASSPGGTGGDEQFF. CDR3 bases: TGTGCCAGCAGCCCAGGGGGGACAGGGGGCGACGAGCAGTTCTTC. Drawing the rest from reference TRBV11-1 and TRBJ2-1, the complete variable domain is EAEVAQSPRYKITEKSQAVAFWCDPISGHATLYWYRQILGQGPELLVQFQDESVVDDSQLPKDRFSAERLKGVDSTLKIQPAELGDSAMYLCASSPGGTGGDEQFFGPGTRLTVL.

This chain connects TRBV25-1 to TRBJ1-2, with a possible D match to TRBD1 (6 bases). CDR3 length equals 14 residues. Per the germline V gene, CDR1 is MGHDK and CDR2 is SYGVNS. The V end lost 6 bases, the J end lost 2 bases, and 13 bases lay between the germline ends. CDR3 protein: CASRAQGGNYGYTF. The CDR3 DNA sequence: TGTGCCAGCAGGGCACAGGGAGGGAACTATGGCTACACCTTC.

The chain carries TRBV29-1 and TRBJ1-1; D remains ambiguous. V shed 1 base and J shed 6 bases, with 0 bases lying between them. CDR1 is SQVTM and CDR2 is ANQGSEA in the germline V gene. The CDR3 spans 9 residues. The CDR3 sequence is CSVEAEAFF. The CDR3 region has the DNA TGCAGCGTTGAAGCTGAAGCTTTCTTT.

The chain has TRBV3-1 (or the pseudogene TRBV3-2) and TRBJ2-3; D unresolved. The CDR3 loop spans 14 amino acids. Trimming left V 0 bases short and J 2 bases short, with 6 bases between. Germline loops: CDR1 LGHDT, CDR2 YNNKEL (reference sequence). The CDR3 is CASSQEGPTDTQYF. In DNA form, the CDR3 reads TGTGCCAGCAGCCAAGAGGGCCCCACAGATACGCAGTATTTT.

The chain joins TRBV5-1 to TRBJ2-7; TRBD2 matches at 12 bases. Losses at the gene ends were 6 bases for V and 2 bases for J; bases not matched to a gene: 6. Germline V gives CDR1 SGHRS, CDR2 YFSETQ. This CDR3 comprises 15 residues. The CDR3 is CASTHTSGGPYEQYF. CDR3 nucleotide sequence: TGCGCCAGCACCCACACTAGCGGGGGGCCCTACGAGCAGTACTTC.

About this clone itself: A read error may produce the germline difference seen at one junction end. This chain connects TRBV7-7 to TRBJ2-7; 7 bases fit TRBD1. The CDR3 contains 14 residues. The germline V gene has CDR1 SSHAT and CDR2 FNYEAQ (reference sequence). Here the CDR3 DNA reads TGTGCTAGCAGCTTAGCTGACAGGGCCTACGAGCAGTACTTC. As protein: CASSLADRAYEQYF. The whole variable domain, remainder taken from reference TRBV7-7 and TRBJ2-7, is GAGVSQSPRYKVTKRGQDVTLRCDPISSHATLYWYQQALGQGPEFLTYFNYEAQPDKSGLPSDRFSAERPEGSISTLTIQRTEQRDSAMYRCASSLADRAYEQYFGPGTRLTVT.

This chain uses TRBV29-1 with TRBJ1-1, with D possibly matching TRBD1 (5 bases). Germline lookup yields CDR1 SQVTM and CDR2 ANQGSEA. CDR3 length: 13 amino acids. V was cut by 7 bases and J by 4 bases, with 16 bases left in between. In nucleotides, the CDR3 is TGCAGCGCACTTAGGGGTCGGAGCACTGAAGCTTTCTTT. Protein product: CSALRGRSTEAFF.

The gene calls are TRBV7-2 and TRBJ1-4; 7 positions match TRBD1. With V trimmed by 3 bases and J by 8 bases, 6 bases remained unmatched. The CDR3 totals 14 residues. Germline lookup yields CDR1 SGHTA and CDR2 FQGNSA. The CDR3 region is CASSFDRVNEKLFF. Written as DNA, the CDR3 is TGTGCCAGCAGCTTCGACAGGGTAAACGAAAAACTGTTTTTT.

The rearrangement links TRBV10-3 to TRBJ1-2; D unclear. The germline V and J ends were trimmed by 3 bases and 4 bases, with 9 bases remaining between them. CDR3 length equals 13 residues. From germline, CDR1 is ENHRY and CDR2 SYGVKD. In nucleotides, the CDR3 is TGTGCCATCAGTGACATGGGTATCTATGGCTACACCTTC. This gives the protein CAISDMGIYGYTF.

This chain uses TRBV30 with TRBJ2-7; D is perhaps TRBD1 or TRBD2 (6 bases each). V lost 5 bases, J lost 4 bases, and 21 bases lay in between. The CDR3 contains 15 residues. Germline V gives CDR1 GTSNPN, CDR2 SVGIG (reference sequence). CDR3 protein: CAWGTRGQVLYEQYF. The CDR3 DNA reads TGTGCCTGGGGAACCCGGGGGCAGGTACTATACGAGCAGTACTTC. The complete variable domain, with remaining parts taken from reference TRBV30 and TRBJ2-7, reads SQTIHQWPATLVQPVGSPLSLECTVEGTSNPNLYWYRQAAGRGLQLLFYSVGIGQISSEVPQNLSASRPQDRQFILSSKKLLLSDSGFYLCAWGTRGQVLYEQYFGPGTRLTVT.